The 21 T cell receptor beta chains presented below share a single source sample, sequenced in a study of T cell changes during pregnancy in multiple sclerosis. Method: immunoSEQ multiplex PCR; TCRdb's copy keeps in-frame clones and lacks some. The sample consists of 70,000 to 80,000 clones, 85% to 95% of them appearing once. Sequenced material: peripheral blood, taken in the first trimester of pregnancy. The receptors were gathered from a female donor with multiple sclerosis, enrolled in a pregnancy study.

The rearrangement joins TRBV4-2 to TRBJ2-5, with D possibly TRBD2 on 6 matching bases. Germline CDR1 LGHNA, CDR2 YNFKEQ. Trimming shortened V by 0 bases and J by 3 bases, and 14 bases separated the two germline ends. The CDR3 covers 16 residues. CDR3 in DNA: TGTGCCAGCAGCCAAGAGGGTGGGGGGTTTGAAGAGACCCAGTACTTC. This sequence encodes CASSQEGGGFEETQYF.

The V call is TRBV27, the J call TRBJ2-7, with 11 nucleotides matching TRBD2. Per the germline V gene, CDR1 is MNHEY and CDR2 is SMNVEV (reference sequence). V trimming: 5 bases; J trimming: 5 bases; junction bases outside the gene matches: 17. The CDR3 covers 18 residues. CDR3 in DNA: TGTGCCAGCAGTGTGGGACTAGCGGCAAGCAGCACGGAGGACGAGCAGTACTTC. This translates into CASSVGLAASSTEDEQYF.

The chain couples TRBV25-1 to TRBJ2-1, with 10 bases lining up with TRBD1. The CDR3 runs to 15 residues. V shed 5 bases, J shed 9 bases, and the junction held 10 bases outside the gene matches. CDR1 is MGHDK, CDR2 SYGVNS, per germline. DNA of the CDR3: TGTGCCAGCAGTTTCCGGACAGGGGGTGTCGGTGAGCAGTTCTTC. This sequence encodes CASSFRTGGVGEQFF.

The chain's CDR3 is CASGRGRGLGEQYF. DNA of the CDR3: TGTGCCAGCGGCCGGGGACGGGGGTTAGGCGAGCAGTACTTC. The chain recombines TRBV6-5 with TRBJ2-7; tentatively, D is TRBD2 (6 bases). CDR3 length: 14 residues. V was pared by 8 bases and J by 6 bases, with 20 bases between. CDR1 and CDR2 from the germline V gene are MNHEY and SVGAGI.

This CDR3 reads CASSEATGNYEQYF. Written as DNA, the CDR3 is TGTGCCAGCAGTGAAGCCACAGGGAACTACGAGCAGTACTTC. This rearrangement joins TRBV6-1 to TRBJ2-7; possibly TRBD1 for D (6 bases). Germline V CDR1 and CDR2: MNHNS, SASEGT. The CDR3 loop spans 14 amino acids. Trimming stripped 0 bases from V and 3 bases from J, with 9 bases between.

The J gene is TRBJ2-1, the V gene TRBV25-1; 9 nucleotides agree with TRBD2. This CDR3 spans 18 amino acids. V gave up 3 bases and J gave up 2 bases; unmatched junction bases: 11. CDR1 and CDR2 (germline): MGHDK, SYGVNS. The CDR3 bases are TGTGCCAGCAGTGACCCAAAGCAGTCTAGCGGGGCCTACAATGAGCAGTTCTTC. Translating it yields CASSDPKQSSGAYNEQFF.

CDR3 sequence reads: CASSQVEAGIYEQYF. DNA for the CDR3: TGCGCCAGCAGCCAAGTGGAGGCAGGCATATACGAGCAGTACTTC. The chain is built from TRBV4-1 and TRBJ2-7; perhaps TRBD2 as D (5 bases). The CDR3 is 15 residues long. Looked up from germline, CDR1 is MGHRA and CDR2 is YSYEKL. V was trimmed by 1 base and J by 4 bases, leaving 14 bases between them.

V gene TRBV5-5 combines with J gene TRBJ1-1, with D possibly TRBD1 on 5 matching bases. The V end lost 0 bases, the J end lost 0 bases, and 12 bases lay between the germline ends. CDR1 is SGHKS and CDR2 is YYEKEE in the germline V gene (reference sequence). CDR3 length: 16 residues. The CDR3 loop reads CASSLGRAGMNTEAFF. Here the CDR3 DNA reads TGTGCCAGCAGCTTGGGTAGGGCAGGGATGAACACTGAAGCTTTCTTT.

The J gene is TRBJ1-1, the V gene TRBV9; no clear D gene. CDR3 length: 12 amino acids. Germline V gives CDR1 SGDLS, CDR2 YYNGEE. The V and J ends lost 0 bases and 3 bases respectively, with 3 bases between them. CDR3 DNA sequence: TGTGCCAGCAGCGTAGGGCACACTGAAGCTTTCTTT. Amino acid sequence: CASSVGHTEAFF.

This chain uses TRBV11-2 with TRBJ1-2; D is unresolved. The CDR3 is 12 amino acids. CDR1 is SGHAT, CDR2 FQNNGV, per germline. Trimming cost V 6 bases and J 7 bases, with 12 bases left between them. The chain's CDR3 is CASRKVEGGYTF. The CDR3 DNA follows: TGTGCCAGCAGGAAAGTGGAGGGTGGCTACACCTTC.

The V gene is TRBV5-1, the J gene TRBJ2-3; perhaps TRBD2 as D (6 bases). Trimming removed 2 bases at V and 2 bases at J, with 15 bases between. CDR1 is SGHRS, CDR2 YFSETQ, per germline. The CDR3 length is 16 residues. CDR3 sequence (DNA): TGCGCCAGCAGCTTCGGGTCTAGCGCGGACACAGATACGCAGTATTTT. Its protein is CASSFGSSADTDTQYF.

The rearrangement joins TRBV29-1 to TRBJ2-5; D might be TRBD1 (5 bases). V was clipped by 6 bases and J by 1 base, with 12 bases between them. In germline, CDR1 is SQVTM, CDR2 ANQGSEA. The CDR3 runs to 13 residues. The CDR3 loop is CSVPGAVQETQYF. CDR3 nucleotides: TGCAGCGTCCCTGGGGCGGTCCAAGAGACCCAGTACTTC.

This chain uses TRBV4-2 with TRBJ2-4, with 8 bases lining up with TRBD2. The CDR3 totals 20 residues. Germline trimming cut 0 bases from V and 0 bases from J; bases unmatched to any gene: 13. Germline loops: CDR1 LGHNA, CDR2 YNFKEQ. This CDR3 reads CASSQDRAWAGGLAKNIQYF. The CDR3 bases are TGTGCCAGCAGCCAAGATCGGGCGTGGGCGGGGGGTCTAGCCAAAAACATTCAGTACTTC.

The chain couples TRBV7-7 to TRBJ2-2; TRBD1 is a possible D gene (6 bases). V shed 1 base and J shed 1 base, with 10 bases lying between them. CDR1 is SSHAT, CDR2 FNYEAQ, per germline (reference sequence). CDR3 length equals 16 residues. The CDR3 region has the DNA TGTGCCAGCAGCTTAGGTGGACAGTTGAACACCGGGGAGCTGTTTTTT. Amino acid sequence: CASSLGGQLNTGELFF.

The chain recombines TRBV28 with TRBJ2-5; D remains ambiguous. Germline-derived CDR1 and CDR2 are MDHEN and SYDVKM. The CDR3 sequence is 12 residues long. The ends were cut back, 8 bases at V and 3 bases at J, with 10 bases in the middle. The CDR3 bases are TGTGCCAGCCGGAGTAGCAAAGAGACCCAGTACTTC. This codes for CASRSSKETQYF.

The chain has TRBV9 and TRBJ2-7, with 9 nucleotides matching TRBD1. The V gene end was trimmed by 2 bases and the J gene end by 7 bases; junction bases not matched to a gene: 7. CDR1 and CDR2 (germline): SGDLS, YYNGEE. The CDR3 is 14 residues long. The DNA for the CDR3 is TGTGCCAGCAGCGTTCCGGGGACAGGGACGGAGCAGTACTTC. Translating it yields CASSVPGTGTEQYF. The variable domain in full, with the rest retrieved from reference TRBV9 and TRBJ2-7, is DSGVTQTPKHLITATGQRVTLRCSPRSGDLSVYWYQQSLDQGLQFLIQYYNGEERAKGNILERFSAQQFPDLHSELNLSSLELGDSALYFCASSVPGTGTEQYFGPGTRLTVT.

This clone came up once. The chain uses TRBV2 and TRBJ2-5, with D hard to call. The germline V gene encodes CDR1 SNHLY and CDR2 FYNNEI. The V end lost 5 bases, the J end lost 5 bases, and 21 bases lay between the germline ends. The CDR3 is 16 amino acids. The CDR3 DNA sequence: TGTGCCAGCAGTCCCCCCACGAAACTCCCGTTGGAGACCCAGTACTTC. Translated, it gives CASSPPTKLPLETQYF. The variable domain in full, with the rest retrieved from reference TRBV2 and TRBJ2-5, is EPEVTQTPSHQVTQMGQEVILRCVPISNHLYFYWYRQILGQKVEFLVSFYNNEISEKSEIFDDQFSVERPDGSNFTLKIRSTKLEDSAMYFCASSPPTKLPLETQYFGPGTRLLVL.

The V call is TRBV28, the J call TRBJ2-7; 8 bases fit TRBD2. The CDR3 covers 14 residues. Looked up from germline, CDR1 is MDHEN and CDR2 is SYDVKM. The V and J ends lost 5 bases and 2 bases, in that order; junction bases with no gene match: 5. CDR3 bases: TGTGCCAGCAGTGGAATAGCGGGACCCTACGAGCAGTACTTC. Residues: CASSGIAGPYEQYF.

This clone came up once. This rearrangement joins TRBV4-2 to TRBJ2-5, with D perhaps TRBD2 (5 bases). Germline CDR1 is LGHNA and CDR2 is YNFKEQ. The CDR3 has 17 residues. Trimming stripped 4 bases from V and 1 base from J, with 19 bases between. The DNA for the CDR3 is TGTGCCAGCAGCCGCACGCGAGGGTGGGCCGCCCAAGAGACCCAGTACTTC. This sequence encodes CASSRTRGWAAQETQYF.

This clone was detected only once. The V and J genes are TRBV9 and TRBJ2-3; 8 bases match TRBD1. Germline loops: CDR1 SGDLS, CDR2 YYNGEE. CDR3 length: 14 amino acids. J was trimmed by 9 bases and V by 3 bases; bases with no gene match: 9. The CDR3 coding sequence is TGTGCCAGCAGCGAAACAGACAGGGGTCACACGCAGTATTTT. Its translation: CASSETDRGHTQYF.

The chain combines TRBV27 with TRBJ1-1; possible D gene TRBD1, 6 bases. The CDR3 has 15 residues. CDR1 is MNHEY and CDR2 is SMNVEV in the germline V gene (reference sequence). Trimming shortened V by 6 bases and J by 3 bases, and 17 bases separated the two germline ends. The CDR3 protein is CASRWGAQGYTEAFF. DNA of the CDR3: TGTGCCAGCAGATGGGGAGCACAGGGTTACACTGAAGCTTTCTTT.